The present T cell receptor (beta chain) was sequenced within a study of beta chain features in type 1 diabetes. Study-wide results and caveats: PCR might show a preference for shorter templates, equally across patients and controls.

This clone was picked up a small number of times. Its antigen is unknown. The same CDR3 is also encoded by other DNA sequences in this sample. Expressed TCRB transcripts got sequenced, as all isolated RNA was reverse transcribed. The repertoire was sequenced with immunoSEQ multiplex PCR; TCRdb's copy has only in-frame clones and lacks some. The sample shows about half a million clones, approximately 30% of them seen only once. The sequenced sample was naive CD4+ T cells from blood. The clonotype originates from a man between 18 and 35 years old in good health.

The CDR3 spells CASSFLAGGPYEQYF. DNA for the CDR3: TGTGCCAGCAGCTTCCTAGCGGGAGGTCCCTACGAGCAGTACTTC. This chain uses TRBV7-9 with TRBJ2-7; 11 positions match TRBD2. Per germline, CDR1 SEHNR and CDR2 FQNEAQ (reference sequence). CDR3 length equals 15 residues. J lost 2 bases, V lost 3 bases, and 3 bases had no gene match. The full variable domain, with the rest looked up from reference TRBV7-9 and TRBJ2-7, is DTGVSQNPRHKITKRGQNVTFRCDPISEHNRLYWYRQTLGQGPEFLTYFQNEAQLEKSRLLSDRFSAERPKGSFSTLEIQRTEQGDSAMYLCASSFLAGGPYEQYFGPGTRLTVT.